These 29 T cell receptor beta chains were all obtained from the same sample, sequenced in a study of healthy donors' naive CD4 and CD8 T cells. Starting from about 0.55 ug of total RNA, TCR libraries were made with linear amplification. From the reads, TCRdb called clonotypes with MiXCR, one entry per CDR3 protein. The data contain around 200,000 distinct CDR3 sequences, around three quarters of them seen just once; the ten biggest clones take up roughly 2.3%. The sequencing sample was made of naive CD4+ and CD8+ T cells sorted from blood, pooled from several donors. The receptors come from a pool of human donors in good health; the sample pools cells from several healthy donors.

The V and J genes are TRBV27 and TRBJ1-1, with a tentative D call TRBD1 (6 bases). Per the germline V gene, CDR1 is MNHEY and CDR2 is SMNVEV (reference sequence). The CDR3 contains 14 residues. Trimming pared 2 bases from V and 3 bases from J, leaving 10 bases between. The CDR3 reads CASSLTGSDTEAFF. CDR3 DNA: TGTGCCAGCAGTTTAACAGGGAGTGACACTGAAGCTTTCTTT.

The chain combines TRBV5-5 with TRBJ1-5; no clear D gene. With 5 bases removed from V and 2 bases from J, the gap between germline ends came to 14 bases. The CDR3 is made up of 15 amino acids. From germline, CDR1 is SGHKS and CDR2 YYEKEE (reference sequence). CDR3 nucleotide sequence: TGTGCCAGCAGTTTCGGTACGGGTCGCAATCAGCCCCAGCATTTT. Translation: CASSFGTGRNQPQHF.

The V call is TRBV29-1, the J call TRBJ2-7; the D gene is possibly TRBD2 (6 bases). Germline loops: CDR1 SQVTM, CDR2 ANQGSEA. CDR3 length: 14 residues. The V end lost 5 bases, the J end lost 2 bases, and 16 bases lay between the germline ends. The CDR3 DNA reads as TGCAGCGTTTGTCGGGGGTTCGGAACCTACGAGCAGTACTTC. It yields the protein CSVCRGFGTYEQYF.

V gene TRBV24-1 combines with J gene TRBJ2-1; unclear D gene. Germline CDR1 and CDR2: KGHDR and SFDVKD. Trimming left V 4 bases short and J 14 bases short, with 20 bases between. This CDR3 contains 14 residues. The CDR3 here is CATSDHTPTRLKFF. The CDR3 DNA follows: TGTGCCACCAGTGACCACACCCCAACACGTCTAAAGTTCTTC.

Here the CDR3 reads CSAPRQGVEGYTF. CDR3 nucleotide sequence: TGCAGCGCCCCCAGACAGGGGGTAGAAGGCTACACCTTC. V and J are TRBV29-1 and TRBJ1-2; 9 bases are a match to TRBD1. The CDR3 spans 13 residues. The germline V gene has CDR1 SQVTM and CDR2 ANQGSEA. V lost 7 bases to trimming and J lost 8 bases; unmatched junction nucleotides: 11.

In this sample, this clonotype turned up a few times. The chain combines TRBV29-1 with TRBJ2-1, with D uncertain. The CDR3 is 12 residues long. Germline V gives CDR1 SQVTM, CDR2 ANQGSEA. Trimming shortened V by 1 base and J by 5 bases, and 6 bases separated the two germline ends. CDR3 sequence: CSVEGLNNEQFF. The CDR3, as DNA: TGCAGCGTTGAAGGACTCAACAATGAGCAGTTCTTC.

The chain joins TRBV29-1 to TRBJ2-5; no firm D call. The CDR3 has 13 residues. The germline V gene has CDR1 SQVTM and CDR2 ANQGSEA. V was cut by 5 bases and J by 1 base, with 11 bases left in between. This chain's CDR3 is CSVILTLQETQYF. The CDR3 DNA reads as TGCAGCGTTATACTTACACTCCAAGAGACCCAGTACTTC.

This clonotype was counted only a few times. V usage is TRBV29-1 and J usage is TRBJ2-1, with a weak D call TRBD2 (6 bases). V was trimmed by 3 bases and J by 5 bases, leaving 8 bases between them. The germline CDR1 and CDR2 sequences are SQVTM and ANQGSEA. This CDR3 contains 12 residues. The DNA of the CDR3 is TGCAGCGTTGATCCGGGAGACAATGAGCAGTTCTTC. The encoded protein is CSVDPGDNEQFF.

This clonotype was seen once. The gene calls are TRBV29-1 and TRBJ2-7, with 7 positions matching TRBD1. V lost 7 bases to trimming and J lost 7 bases; unmatched junction nucleotides: 7. In germline, CDR1 is SQVTM, CDR2 ANQGSEA. There are 11 residues in the CDR3. CDR3 nucleotides: TGCAGCGCCTGGACAGGCCGTGAGCAGTACTTC. Its protein product is CSAWTGREQYF.

The J gene is TRBJ1-1, the V gene TRBV29-1, with 8 bases identical to TRBD1. The junction had 1 base not matched to a gene; V was cut back by 4 bases and J by 0 bases. Germline CDR1 is SQVTM and CDR2 is ANQGSEA. The length of the CDR3 is 13 residues. The CDR3 coding sequence is TGCAGCGTTGCGGGACAGGTGAACACTGAAGCTTTCTTT. Amino acids: CSVAGQVNTEAFF. Variable domain in full (rest from reference TRBV29-1 and TRBJ1-1): SAVISQKPSRDICQRGTSLTIQCQVDSQVTMMFWYRQQPGQSLTLIATANQGSEATYESGFVIDKFPISRPNLTFSTLTVSNMSPEDSSIYLCSVAGQVNTEAFFGQGTRLTVV.

This clonotype was seen once. The genes are TRBV5-4 and TRBJ2-2; no reliable D call. V lost 0 bases and J lost 4, with 7 bases in between. CDR1 is SGHNT and CDR2 is YYREEE in the germline V gene (reference sequence). This CDR3 comprises 14 residues. The chain's CDR3 is CASSLERSTGELFF. In DNA, the CDR3 is TGTGCCAGCAGCTTGGAAAGATCCACCGGGGAGCTGTTTTTT.

This clonotype was recorded once. CDR3 in DNA: TGTGCCATCAGTGAGTCCACAGGGGCGTATGACGAGCAGTACTTC. Protein: CAISESTGAYDEQYF. This rearrangement joins TRBV10-3 to TRBJ2-7; 7 bases fit TRBD1. The CDR3 sequence is 15 residues long. Germline V gives CDR1 ENHRY, CDR2 SYGVKD. V was clipped by 0 bases and J by 5 bases; unmatched bases: 7.

This chain uses TRBV29-1 with TRBJ1-1; perhaps TRBD1 as D (6 bases). This CDR3 has 15 amino acids. Trimming took 4 bases from V and 2 from J, leaving 17 bases between them. Germline V gene sequence: CDR1 SQVTM, CDR2 ANQGSEA. The CDR3 sequence is CSVVGQLGENTEAFF. CDR3 DNA sequence: TGCAGCGTTGTGGGACAACTCGGGGAAAACACTGAAGCTTTCTTT.

The CDR3 DNA reads TGTGCCACCAGTGAATACAGGGAAAAGGACACTGAAGCTTTCTTT. Translating it yields CATSEYREKDTEAFF. The V and J genes are TRBV24-1 and TRBJ1-1; D is perhaps TRBD1 (6 bases). Germline assignment: CDR1 KGHDR and CDR2 SFDVKD. CDR3 length: 15 amino acids. V was clipped by 4 bases and J by 3 bases, with 14 bases between them.

The V gene is TRBV19, the J gene TRBJ2-2; no definite D call. Trimming removed 4 bases from V and 4 bases from J, with 10 bases in between. This CDR3 region has 14 residues. CDR1 is LNHDA and CDR2 is SQIVND in the germline V gene (reference sequence). CDR3 nucleotides: TGTGCCAGTAGTACAATTGTGGGCACCGGGGAGCTGTTTTTT. It codes for CASSTIVGTGELFF.

The chain recombines TRBV6-2 or TRBV6-3 with TRBJ2-1; TRBD1 is a possible D gene (5 bases). The CDR3 runs to 14 residues. The germline CDR1 and CDR2 sequences are MNHEY and SVGEGT. V was trimmed by 7 bases and J by 4 bases, leaving 14 bases between them. In DNA, the CDR3 is TGTGCCAGCATCCCCGCAGGGTCGTACAATGAGCAGTTCTTC. Protein product: CASIPAGSYNEQFF.

A remark on this clonotype: Its ends do not fully match the called genes, so a read error is possible. The rearrangement joins TRBV12-3 or TRBV12-4 to TRBJ1-2; D is uncertain. This CDR3 comprises 13 residues. The CDR3 region has the DNA TGCGCCAGCAGCCTCGACGGGCCCTATGGCTACACCTTC. It codes for CASSLDGPYGYTF.

The chain recombines TRBV10-3 with TRBJ2-3, with unresolved D. CDR1 is ENHRY, CDR2 SYGVKD, per germline. V shed 0 bases and J shed 4 bases, with 8 bases lying between them. The CDR3 has 14 residues. In DNA, the CDR3 is TGTGCCATCAGTGAGTCGGCCTGGGCAGATACGCAGTATTTT. This translates into CAISESAWADTQYF.

The V and J genes are TRBV5-1 and TRBJ2-7, with 11 nucleotides matching TRBD1. Trimming took 2 bases from V and 3 from J; bases not matched to a gene: 4. CDR1 SGHRS and CDR2 YFSETQ come from the germline V gene. This CDR3 has 15 residues. The CDR3 DNA reads as TGCGCCAGCAGCTTAGACGGGACAGGGGGCTACGAGCAGTACTTC. Translating it yields CASSLDGTGGYEQYF. The complete variable domain, with remaining parts taken from reference TRBV5-1 and TRBJ2-7, reads KAGVTQTPRYLIKTRGQQVTLSCSPISGHRSVSWYQQTPGQGLQFLFEYFSETQRNKGNFPGRFSGRQFSNSRSEMNVSTLELGDSALYLCASSLDGTGGYEQYFGPGTRLTVT.

The V and J genes are TRBV29-1 and TRBJ1-2, with a weak D call TRBD1 (5 bases). Germline CDR1 is SQVTM and CDR2 is ANQGSEA. This CDR3 is built from 11 residues. V shed 7 bases and J shed 2 bases, with 8 bases lying between them. CDR3 region: CSAGTNYGYTF. In DNA form, the CDR3 reads TGCAGCGCTGGGACGAACTATGGCTACACCTTC.

This chain uses TRBV6-5 with TRBJ2-3; TRBD1 or TRBD2 may be the D gene (5 bases each). Germline lookup yields CDR1 MNHEY and CDR2 SVGAGI. This CDR3 comprises 16 residues. Trimming removed 2 bases at V and 0 bases at J, with 12 bases between. Here the CDR3 DNA reads TGTGCCAGCAGTTACACCCGGGACGGAAGCACAGATACGCAGTATTTT. This sequence encodes CASSYTRDGSTDTQYF.

This chain joins TRBV5-1 and TRBJ1-2; D might be TRBD1 (6 bases). Looked up from germline, CDR1 is SGHRS and CDR2 is YFSETQ. The V gene lost 0 bases and the J gene lost 2 bases, with 8 bases spanning the gap. The CDR3 runs 14 residues. This CDR3 is CASSLEGENYGYTF. Here the CDR3 DNA reads TGCGCCAGCAGCTTGGAGGGGGAAAACTATGGCTACACCTTC.

The gene calls are TRBV11-3 and TRBJ2-5; either TRBD1 or TRBD2 may fit D (5 bases each). From germline, CDR1 is SGHNT and CDR2 YENEEA. This CDR3 spans 14 amino acids. V was cut by 3 bases and J by 4 bases, with 12 bases left in between. DNA of the CDR3: TGTGCCAGCAGCTTGGGCTCAGGGAGAGAGACCCAGTACTTC. Protein sequence: CASSLGSGRETQYF. Variable domain in full (rest from reference TRBV11-3 and TRBJ2-5): EAGVVQSPRYKIIEKKQPVAFWCNPISGHNTLYWYLQNLGQGPELLIRYENEEAVDDSQLPKDRFSAERLKGVDSTLKIQPAELGDSAVYLCASSLGSGRETQYFGPGTRLLVL.

This clonotype was recorded a few times. J is TRBJ1-6 and V is TRBV6-5; TRBD1 matches at 12 bases. The CDR3 totals 16 residues. Germline V gene data show CDR1 as MNHEY and CDR2 as SVGAGI. After removal of 4 bases from V and 8 bases from J, the junction contained 6 bases not matched to a gene. The CDR3 nucleotides are TGTGCCAGCAGTTCCCGGGACAGGGGGCTGGATTCACCCCTCCACTTT. It yields the protein CASSSRDRGLDSPLHF.

The chain links TRBV15 to TRBJ2-7; a possible D gene is TRBD1 (6 bases). Germline CDR1 is LNHNV and CDR2 is YYDKDF (reference sequence). There are 16 residues in the CDR3. Trimming took off 1 base at V and 0 bases at J, with 13 bases between the two ends. The CDR3 protein is CATSRGFGQSSYEQYF. The DNA for the CDR3 is TGTGCCACCAGCAGAGGGTTTGGACAGAGCTCCTACGAGCAGTACTTC. The complete variable domain, with remaining parts taken from reference TRBV15 and TRBJ2-7, reads DAMVIQNPRYQVTQFGKPVTLSCSQTLNHNVMYWYQQKSSQAPKLLFHYYDKDFNNEADTPDNFQSRRPNTSFCFLDIRSPGLGDTAMYLCATSRGFGQSSYEQYFGPGTRLTVT.

J is TRBJ1-2 and V is TRBV15; D is undetermined. The CDR3 totals 13 residues. Trimming stripped 3 bases from V and 2 bases from J, with 7 bases between. Germline V gene sequence: CDR1 LNHNV, CDR2 YYDKDF (reference sequence). This CDR3 is CATSRTGNYGYTF. CDR3 in DNA: TGTGCCACCAGCAGGACTGGGAACTATGGCTACACCTTC.

This sequence joins TRBV5-6 and TRBJ1-2, with 7 bases matching TRBD1. There are 15 residues in the CDR3. The V gene's germline CDR1 is SGHDT and CDR2 YYEEEE. The junction had 8 bases not matched to a gene; V was cut back by 2 bases and J by 4 bases. CDR3 amino acids: CASSFGGQALYGYTF. The CDR3 bases are TGTGCCAGCAGCTTCGGCGGACAGGCCCTCTATGGCTACACCTTC.

The V gene is TRBV19, the J gene TRBJ2-1, with D uncertain. Germline values: CDR1 LNHDA, CDR2 SQIVND (reference sequence). V shed 1 base and J shed 10 bases, with 5 bases lying between them. CDR3 length: 11 residues. In DNA, the CDR3 is TGTGCCAGTAGTATAGGCCAGGAGCAGTTCTTC. Translation: CASSIGQEQFF.

The chain has TRBV5-6 and TRBJ2-2; D gene uncertain. The length of the CDR3 is 12 residues. From germline, CDR1 is SGHDT and CDR2 YYEEEE. The V end was cut by 5 bases, the J end by 2 bases, with 4 bases between. The CDR3 loop is CASRTNTGELFF. For the CDR3, the DNA is TGTGCCAGCAGGACAAACACCGGGGAGCTGTTTTTT.